A single sample is the source of the 32 T cell receptor beta chains below, sequenced in a study of blood T cell repertoires in COVID-19. Data came from immunoSEQ multiplex PCR; TCRdb stores just in-frame clones and leaves some out. This sample carries 190,000 or so clones, about 87% of them seen once, and the ten largest clones take approximately 6.2%. Sequencing was carried out using peripheral blood. All receptors derive from a man aged 55 to 70 who had recovered from COVID-19.

The chain joins TRBV3-1 (or the pseudogene TRBV3-2) to TRBJ2-1; maybe TRBD2 (5 bases). The length of the CDR3 is 16 residues. Germline-derived CDR1 and CDR2 are LGHDT and YNNKEL (reference sequence). V was pared by 6 bases and J by 0 bases, with 15 bases between. Written as DNA, the CDR3 is TGTGCCAGCAGTCGGGGAATGTCAAGCTCCTACAATGAGCAGTTCTTC. It codes for CASSRGMSSSYNEQFF.

The chain combines TRBV5-1 with TRBJ1-5; 9 nucleotides align to TRBD1. Germline CDR1 is SGHRS and CDR2 is YFSETQ. The CDR3 is 15 residues long. V shed 4 bases, J shed 3 bases, and the junction held 5 bases outside the gene matches. CDR3 protein: CASSEQGASNQPQHF. In DNA, the CDR3 is TGCGCCAGCAGCGAACAGGGGGCATCCAATCAGCCCCAGCATTTT. The variable domain in full, completed from reference TRBV5-1 and TRBJ1-5, reads KAGVTQTPRYLIKTRGQQVTLSCSPISGHRSVSWYQQTPGQGLQFLFEYFSETQRNKGNFPGRFSGRQFSNSRSEMNVSTLELGDSALYLCASSEQGASNQPQHFGDGTRLSIL.

This clone was counted once. The chain couples TRBV15 to TRBJ2-3; 8 bases match TRBD1. Germline CDR1 reads LNHNV; CDR2 reads YYDKDF (reference sequence). The CDR3 is made up of 16 amino acids. J lost 3 bases, V lost 5 bases, and 10 bases had no gene match. CDR3 DNA sequence: TGTGCCACCAGCCTTTCTCAGGGGGCGCGGACAGATACGCAGTATTTT. Translation: CATSLSQGARTDTQYF.

The rearrangement uses TRBV30 and TRBJ1-3, with D maybe TRBD1 (5 bases). The CDR3 contains 13 residues. Germline lookup yields CDR1 GTSNPN and CDR2 SVGIG (reference sequence). V was pared by 3 bases and J by 2 bases, with 8 bases between. The CDR3 DNA follows: TGTGCCTGGAGGGGGCCGGCTGGAAACACCATATATTTT. This sequence encodes CAWRGPAGNTIYF.

V and J are TRBV27 and TRBJ1-2; the D gene is possibly TRBD1 (6 bases). Germline values: CDR1 MNHEY, CDR2 SMNVEV (reference sequence). The CDR3 runs to 13 residues. The germline V and J ends were trimmed by 3 bases and 6 bases, with 11 bases remaining between them. The CDR3 spells CASSFRGGDGYTF. For the CDR3, the DNA is TGTGCCAGCAGTTTCAGGGGTGGGGATGGCTACACCTTC.

The rearrangement uses TRBV19 and TRBJ2-3; maybe TRBD1 (6 bases). Germline-derived CDR1 and CDR2 are LNHDA and SQIVND (reference sequence). The CDR3 loop spans 13 amino acids. Trimming removed 7 bases from V and 3 bases from J, with 11 bases in between. CDR3 amino acids: CASKPTGTDTQYF. The CDR3 coding sequence is TGTGCCAGTAAGCCTACAGGGACAGATACGCAGTATTTT. Full variable domain (remainder filled in from reference TRBV19 and TRBJ2-3): DGGITQSPKYLFRKEGQNVTLSCEQNLNHDAMYWYRQDPGQGLRLIYYSQIVNDFQKGDIAEGYSVSREKKESFPLTVTSAQKNPTAFYLCASKPTGTDTQYFGPGTRLTVL.

This clone was observed many times. The chain couples TRBV6-5 to TRBJ1-5; weak D call: TRBD1 (6 bases). The ends were cut back, 9 bases at V and 3 bases at J, with 12 bases in the middle. The CDR3 is 13 amino acids. Germline V gene lookup returns CDR1 MNHEY and CDR2 SVGAGI. The CDR3, as DNA: TGTGCCAGTTTGGACAGAGCCAATCAGCCCCAGCATTTT. Translated: CASLDRANQPQHF.

The rearrangement links TRBV28 to TRBJ2-7; D call uncertain. Trimming stripped 5 bases from V and 5 bases from J, with 7 bases between. This CDR3 spans 11 amino acids. The germline V gene has CDR1 MDHEN and CDR2 SYDVKM. This CDR3 is CASSTFHEQYF. The CDR3 coding sequence is TGTGCCAGCAGTACTTTCCACGAGCAGTACTTC.

The chain is built from TRBV23-1 and TRBJ2-7; possibly TRBD2 for D (5 bases). TRBV23-1 is an ORF, with its function uncertain. The V end lost 5 bases, the J end lost 6 bases, and 20 bases lay between the germline ends. The CDR3 is 15 amino acids. In DNA, the CDR3 is TGCGCCAGCAGTAAGAAGAAGACTATCCCTCGCGAGCAGTACTTC. This codes for CASSKKKTIPREQYF.

V usage is TRBV5-5 and J usage is TRBJ1-1, with 8 bases matching TRBD1. The CDR3 length is 14 residues. The germline V gene has CDR1 SGHKS and CDR2 YYEKEE (reference sequence). Unmatched junction bases numbered 3, after V lost 4 bases and J lost 1 base. The CDR3 region has the DNA TGTGCCAGCAGCCAGGGGGCCCGGAACACTGAAGCTTTCTTT. Translation gives CASSQGARNTEAFF.

This sequence joins TRBV2 and TRBJ1-1, with D maybe TRBD1 (5 bases). There are 11 residues in the CDR3. Trimming took off 11 bases at V and 2 bases at J, with 9 bases between the two ends. Germline values: CDR1 SNHLY, CDR2 FYNNEI. CDR3: CAAGGNTEAFF. For the CDR3, the DNA is TGTGCCGCCGGGGGAAACACTGAAGCTTTCTTT. The full variable domain, in which reference TRBV2 and TRBJ1-1 provide the parts outside the CDR3, is EPEVTQTPSHQVTQMGQEVILRCVPISNHLYFYWYRQILGQKVEFLVSFYNNEISEKSEIFDDQFSVERPDGSNFTLKIRSTKLEDSAMYFCAAGGNTEAFFGQGTRLTVV.

The V gene is TRBV7-2, the J gene TRBJ2-2; TRBD1 aligns across 9 bases. Germline trimming cut 6 bases from V and 3 bases from J; bases unmatched to any gene: 8. There are 16 residues in the CDR3. Germline V gene lookup returns CDR1 SGHTA and CDR2 FQGNSA. The CDR3 DNA sequence: TGTGCCAGCAGTTCCGGCGGGGACAGGGACACCGGGGAGCTGTTTTTT. Protein product: CASSSGGDRDTGELFF.

This clone was observed once. J is TRBJ2-1 and V is TRBV6-5; a possible D gene is TRBD2 (6 bases). The CDR3 is 15 amino acids. Germline values: CDR1 MNHEY, CDR2 SVGAGI. V lost 8 bases to trimming and J lost 2 bases, with 16 bases between them. The CDR3 region has the DNA TGTGCCAGCTTCCCCGGAGGGCCTGCCTACAATGAGCAGTTCTTC. Its protein is CASFPGGPAYNEQFF.

The V gene is TRBV9, the J gene TRBJ2-3, with 12 bases lining up with TRBD2. This CDR3 is built from 19 residues. CDR1 and CDR2 from the germline V gene are SGDLS and YYNGEE. Trimming took 3 bases from V and 1 from J; bases not matched to a gene: 12. CDR3: CASSATSGGIGTGTDTQYF. The CDR3 DNA reads as TGTGCCAGCAGCGCAACTAGCGGGGGGATCGGGACTGGCACAGATACGCAGTATTTT.

The J gene is TRBJ1-5, the V gene TRBV7-3; a weak D match, TRBD1 (5 bases). The germline V gene encodes CDR1 SGHTA and CDR2 FQGTGA. CDR3 length: 14 amino acids. Trimming pared 2 bases from V and 9 bases from J, leaving 14 bases between. CDR3 loop: CASSLEAGQGPQHF. The CDR3 DNA reads TGTGCCAGCAGCTTAGAGGCAGGGCAAGGGCCCCAGCATTTT.

This sequence joins TRBV6-4 and TRBJ2-3; D unresolved. This CDR3 has 15 amino acids. The germline gives CDR1 MRHNA, CDR2 SNTAGT. With 2 bases removed from V and 1 base from J, the gap between germline ends came to 10 bases. The CDR3 sequence: CASSDRNGRTDTQYF. Here the CDR3 DNA reads TGTGCCAGCAGTGACCGAAACGGTCGCACAGATACGCAGTATTTT.

V is TRBV28 and J is TRBJ1-2; TRBD1 matches at 7 bases. The J segment lost 4 bases and the V segment lost 4 bases, leaving 6 bases of the junction unmatched. This CDR3 has 14 residues. Germline V CDR1 and CDR2: MDHEN, SYDVKM. The CDR3 DNA is TGTGCCAGCAGTTCTTACAGGGGATCCTATGGCTACACCTTC. Translating gives CASSSYRGSYGYTF.

The table lists this clone with a count of one. The V and J genes are TRBV30 and TRBJ2-3, with D possibly matching TRBD1 (6 bases). CDR1 and CDR2 from the germline V gene are GTSNPN and SVGIG (reference sequence). The CDR3 totals 13 residues. Trimming cost V 2 bases and J 0 bases, with 6 bases left between them. CDR3 bases: TGTGCCTGGAGTACAGGGAGCACAGATACGCAGTATTTT. As protein: CAWSTGSTDTQYF.

This chain connects TRBV28 to TRBJ2-3; D possibly corresponds to TRBD2 (7 bases). Germline CDR1 reads MDHEN; CDR2 reads SYDVKM. The CDR3 is 16 residues long. Between the trimmed V and J ends, which lost 3 bases and 2 bases, there was a span of 15 bases. In nucleotides, the CDR3 is TGTGCCAGCAGTTTCCGGGGGGCAGGAACCACAGATACGCAGTATTTT. Its translation is CASSFRGAGTTDTQYF.

CDR3 protein: CAINDGDRGRYTQYF. The DNA for the CDR3 is TGTGCCATCAACGATGGGGACAGGGGGCGGTATACGCAGTATTTT. V usage is TRBV10-3 and J usage is TRBJ2-3; 12 nucleotides align to TRBD1. V shed 7 bases, J shed 7 bases, and the junction held 9 bases outside the gene matches. CDR1 and CDR2 (germline): ENHRY, SYGVKD. The CDR3 runs 15 residues.

The gene calls are TRBV6-6 and TRBJ1-2; D remains unclear. This CDR3 comprises 13 residues. Trimming took off 6 bases at V and 5 bases at J, with 13 bases between the two ends. Germline V lookup: CDR1 MNHNY, CDR2 SVGAGI (reference sequence). Written as DNA, the CDR3 is TGTGCCAGCAGCGACCGGGATCCTTATGGCTACACCTTC. Residues: CASSDRDPYGYTF.

The CDR3 coding sequence is TGCGCCAGCAGCAACAGGGATCAGCCCCAGCATTTT. It specifies CASSNRDQPQHF. The V call is TRBV10-1, the J call TRBJ1-5; the D gene is possibly TRBD1 (6 bases). The CDR3 runs to 12 residues. V was cut by 6 bases and J by 5 bases, with 8 bases left in between. The V gene's germline CDR1 is WNHNN and CDR2 SYGVQD (reference sequence).

The V gene is TRBV7-2, the J gene TRBJ2-7; TRBD1 matches at 11 bases. The ends lost 5 bases at V and 4 bases at J; junction bases unmatched: 7. Germline CDR1 reads SGHTA; CDR2 reads FQGNSA. This CDR3 region has 15 residues. CDR3 DNA sequence: TGTGCCAGCAGCCTCGGACAGGGGGCGATATACGAGCAGTACTTC. Residues: CASSLGQGAIYEQYF.

The chain employs TRBV30 and TRBJ2-3; 11 positions agree with TRBD2. Germline loops: CDR1 GTSNPN, CDR2 SVGIG (reference sequence). The junction had 4 bases not matched to a gene; V was cut back by 7 bases and J by 4 bases. This CDR3 has 13 amino acids. Written as DNA, the CDR3 is TGTGCCTCCCCACTAGCGGGAGCAGATACGCAGTATTTT. Translation: CASPLAGADTQYF. Full variable domain (rest looked up from reference TRBV30 and TRBJ2-3): SQTIHQWPATLVQPVGSPLSLECTVEGTSNPNLYWYRQAAGRGLQLLFYSVGIGQISSEVPQNLSASRPQDRQFILSSKKLLLSDSGFYLCASPLAGADTQYFGPGTRLTVL.

This chain links TRBV2 with TRBJ2-5; maybe TRBD2 (6 bases). The ends were cut back, 0 bases at V and 5 bases at J, with 13 bases in the middle. In germline, CDR1 is SNHLY, CDR2 FYNNEI. The CDR3 loop spans 15 amino acids. The DNA for the CDR3 is TGTGCCAGCAGTGAAGCATGGGGACGGGGGGAGACCCAGTACTTC. Protein product: CASSEAWGRGETQYF.

The J gene is TRBJ2-3, the V gene TRBV15, with TRBD2 matching 10 bases. Per germline, CDR1 LNHNV and CDR2 YYDKDF (reference sequence). After removal of 4 bases from V and 0 bases from J, the junction contained 4 bases not matched to a gene. There are 16 residues in the CDR3. In DNA form, the CDR3 reads TGTGCCACCAGCAAGGGACTAGCGTCTAGCACAGATACGCAGTATTTT. Translation gives CATSKGLASSTDTQYF.

The chain links TRBV5-1 to TRBJ2-1; 7 bases align to TRBD2. Germline V gives CDR1 SGHRS, CDR2 YFSETQ. Trimming at V came to 4 bases and at J to 0 bases, leaving 4 bases not matched to a gene. The CDR3 extends over 15 amino acids. CDR3 sequence: CASSPRGVSYNEQFF. The CDR3 coding sequence is TGCGCCAGCAGCCCCCGGGGGGTCTCCTACAATGAGCAGTTCTTC.

This chain uses TRBV4-2 with TRBJ2-7; 14 nucleotides line up with TRBD2. Germline V gene lookup returns CDR1 LGHNA and CDR2 YNFKEQ. The V gene end was trimmed by 3 bases and the J gene end by 0 bases; junction bases not matched to a gene: 7. This CDR3 region has 18 residues. The CDR3 here is CASSQVRTSGGSSYEQYF. The CDR3 DNA is TGTGCCAGCAGCCAGGTCCGGACTAGCGGGGGGAGCTCCTACGAGCAGTACTTC.

The rearrangement uses TRBV5-1 and TRBJ1-1, with D possibly matching TRBD1 (6 bases). The V and J ends lost 4 bases and 3 bases respectively, with 10 bases between them. This CDR3 has 13 residues. CDR1 SGHRS and CDR2 YFSETQ come from the germline V gene. CDR3 DNA: TGCGCCAGCAGCCCTGGGGGCTACACTGAAGCTTTCTTT. This sequence encodes CASSPGGYTEAFF.

The rearrangement uses TRBV2 and TRBJ2-3; 7 bases are a match to TRBD2. The CDR3 has 14 residues. Germline assignment: CDR1 SNHLY and CDR2 FYNNEI. The V gene end was trimmed by 4 bases and the J gene end by 4 bases; junction bases not matched to a gene: 5. In nucleotides, the CDR3 is TGTGCCAGCAGTGGCGGGAGAAGCCCAGATACGCAGTATTTT. Residues: CASSGGRSPDTQYF.

The rearrangement links TRBV28 to TRBJ2-5; 9 bases map to TRBD1. The ends lost 11 bases at V and 0 bases at J; junction bases unmatched: 7. CDR3 length equals 14 residues. CDR1 and CDR2 from the germline V gene are MDHEN and SYDVKM. The CDR3: CAGGTGMYQETQYF. The DNA for the CDR3 is TGTGCCGGAGGGACAGGGATGTACCAAGAGACCCAGTACTTC. Full variable domain (outside the CDR3, taken from reference TRBV28 and TRBJ2-5): DVKVTQSSRYLVKRTGEKVFLECVQDMDHENMFWYRQDPGLGLRLIYFSYDVKMKEKGDIPEGYSVSREKKERFSLILESASTNQTSMYLCAGGTGMYQETQYFGPGTRLLVL.

The chain carries TRBV9 and TRBJ2-2; 10 bases are shared with TRBD2. This CDR3 has 19 amino acids. CDR1 is SGDLS and CDR2 is YYNGEE in the germline V gene. With 10 bases clipped from V and 4 bases from J, the junction kept 22 bases outside the gene matches. CDR3 region: CASKTNIAGGPSGTGELFF. CDR3 nucleotide sequence: TGTGCCTCCAAGACTAACATAGCGGGGGGCCCTTCGGGCACCGGGGAGCTGTTTTTT. Full variable domain (remainder filled in from reference TRBV9 and TRBJ2-2): DSGVTQTPKHLITATGQRVTLRCSPRSGDLSVYWYQQSLDQGLQFLIQYYNGEERAKGNILERFSAQQFPDLHSELNLSSLELGDSALYFCASKTNIAGGPSGTGELFFGEGSRLTVL.